Below, 12 T cell receptor beta chains from the same sample are listed, as sequenced in a study of post-analysis software for immune sequencing data. Study results and caveats: Patients had higher frequencies than controls of roughly 5 TRBV segments, including TRBV5-6, TRBV5-1 and TRBV20-1.

These receptors have no identified antigens. Built from TCR beta cDNA, the libraries had unique molecular identifiers in them. One entry per CDR3 protein results from TCRdb running MiXCR on the PCR reads. Among a few hundred thousand distinct CDR3 sequences listed, 36% were seen once. The specimen was blood. The source of these receptors is a girl aged 10 to 17 with multiple sclerosis.

The table lists this clonotype with a few counts. This chain's CDR3 is CASSLGQVNTEAFF. CDR3 nucleotide sequence: TGTGCCAGCAGCTTGGGGCAGGTGAACACTGAAGCTTTCTTT. The rearrangement joins TRBV7-2 to TRBJ1-1; a possible D gene is TRBD1 (5 bases). Per germline, CDR1 SGHTA and CDR2 FQGNSA. The V end was cut by 3 bases, the J end by 0 bases, with 8 bases between. The CDR3 consists of 14 residues.

This chain links TRBV6-4 with TRBJ2-3; the D is unclear. The CDR3 runs 16 residues. Germline V gene sequence: CDR1 MRHNA, CDR2 SNTAGT. The germline V and J ends were trimmed by 0 bases and 0 bases, with 10 bases remaining between them. This CDR3 is CASSDSTTLSTDTQYF. The CDR3 DNA reads TGTGCCAGCAGTGACTCTACTACCCTTAGCACAGATACGCAGTATTTT.

The V and J genes are TRBV20-1 and TRBJ2-5, with D possibly matching TRBD2 (6 bases). Germline CDR1 DFQATT, CDR2 SNEGSKA (reference sequence). The V gene lost 0 bases and the J gene lost 5 bases, with 16 bases spanning the gap. The length of the CDR3 is 15 residues. Here the CDR3 DNA reads TGCAGTGCTAGAGATAGGGTTTTGGCGGGGGAGACCCAGTACTTC. Translation gives CSARDRVLAGETQYF.

With regard to this clonotype: Its ends do not fully match the called genes, so a read error is possible. The CDR3 DNA follows: TGCAGCGTTGCTAGAAGTTCCTGCAATGAGCAGTTCTTC. This gives the protein CSVARSSCNEQFF. The chain employs TRBV29-1 and TRBJ2-1; the D is unclear. This CDR3 comprises 13 residues. The germline V gene encodes CDR1 SQVTM and CDR2 ANQGSEA.

The rearrangement links TRBV28 to TRBJ2-6; 9 positions agree with TRBD1. Trimming removed 11 bases from V and 3 bases from J; junction bases left unmatched: 17. Germline CDR1 is MDHEN and CDR2 is SYDVKM. The CDR3 sequence is 18 residues long. CDR3 residues: CAGSGTGSVVRGANVLTF. The CDR3 nucleotides are TGTGCCGGCTCCGGGACAGGGTCGGTCGTGCGTGGGGCCAACGTCCTGACTTTC. Together with reference TRBV28 and TRBJ2-6, the CDR3 gives the full variable domain: DVKVTQSSRYLVKRTGEKVFLECVQDMDHENMFWYRQDPGLGLRLIYFSYDVKMKEKGDIPEGYSVSREKKERFSLILESASTNQTSMYLCAGSGTGSVVRGANVLTFGAGSRLTVL.

The chain joins TRBV6-6 to TRBJ2-7; no clear D gene. The tail of the sequence fits TRBJ2-5 better, so the J call may be wrong. The CDR3 is made up of 13 amino acids. CDR1 is MNHNY and CDR2 is SVGAGI in the germline V gene (reference sequence). The chain's CDR3 is CASSPWILETQYF. CDR3 bases: TGTGCCAGCAGCCCCTGGATTTTAGAGACCCAGTACTTC.

This clonotype was found a few times. A read error may explain this, as a much larger clone is one base away. CDR3 nucleotides: TGCAGTGCTAGAGATGGGGCCAGTCGGGAGACCCGGTACTTC. Its translation: CSARDGASRETRYF. The V and J genes are TRBV20-1 and TRBJ2-7; the D gene is possibly TRBD2 (6 bases). V was shortened by 0 bases and J by 12 bases, with 21 bases between the two germline ends. CDR1 is DFQATT, CDR2 SNEGSKA, per germline (reference sequence). The CDR3 consists of 14 residues.

For this clonotype: Just one base apart from a much larger clone, this may be a read error. This chain uses TRBV20-1 with TRBJ2-5, with 13 nucleotides matching TRBD2. The J call may be in error: the DNA end matches TRBJ2-7 better. The germline V gene has CDR1 DFQATT and CDR2 SNEGSKA (reference sequence). The CDR3 loop spans 15 amino acids. CDR3 DNA: TGCAGTGCTGGACTAGCGGGAGTTTTAGGCGACGAGCAGTACTTC. Its protein is CSAGLAGVLGDEQYF.

About this clonotype: At one end the junction does not follow the germline gene, possibly because of a read error. The chain carries TRBV28 and TRBJ2-1; unclear D gene. The CDR3 extends over 11 amino acids. From germline, CDR1 is MDHEN and CDR2 SYDVKM. The CDR3 DNA follows: TGTGCCGGCAGTTTAACTGGTGAGCAGTTCTTC. Amino acid sequence: CAGSLTGEQFF.

In this sample, this clonotype turned up a few times. This may arise from a read error, as a much more abundant clone is one base away. The rearrangement links TRBV7-8 to TRBJ2-1; 10 bases are a match to TRBD1. The J call may be in error: the DNA end matches TRBJ2-7 better. The CDR3 totals 15 residues. Germline V lookup: CDR1 SGHVS, CDR2 FQNEAQ. The CDR3 DNA reads TGTGCCAGCAGTAGACAGGACAGGGGGGGCAATGAGCAGTACTTC. It specifies CASSRQDRGGNEQYF.

This clonotype has a handful of counts. A much bigger clone sits one base away, suggesting this may be a read error. The gene calls are TRBV2 and TRBJ2-5; D may match TRBD1 or TRBD2 (6 bases each). The V gene's germline CDR1 is SNHLY and CDR2 FYNNEI. The length of the CDR3 is 15 residues. V lost 4 bases and J lost 11, with 23 bases in between. The CDR3 loop reads CASSVRGRTSNEQYF. CDR3 coding DNA: TGTGCCAGCAGTGTTCGGGGGCGGACAAGCAATGAGCAGTACTTC. The full variable domain, completed using reference TRBV2 and TRBJ2-5, is EPEVTQTPSHQVTQMGQEVILRCVPISNHLYFYWYRQILGQKVEFLVSFYNNEISEKSEIFDDQFSVERPDGSNFTLKIRSTKLEDSAMYFCASSVRGRTSNEQYFGPGTRLLVL.

This clonotype occurred a few times. This chain links TRBV6-5 with TRBJ2-2; 12 bases match TRBD2. The V segment lost 6 bases and the J segment 0 bases; nucleotides outside the gene matches: 2. CDR3 length: 16 residues. CDR1 is MNHEY and CDR2 is SVGAGI in the germline V gene. CDR3 nucleotide sequence: TGTGCCAGCAGGTCTAGCGGGGGGGCGAACACCGGGGAGCTGTTTTTT. Its translation is CASRSSGGANTGELFF.